The sequence of this T cell receptor beta chain was determined in a study of T cells after yellow fever vaccination. In its sample, this clonotype was seen many times. V was pared by 1 base and J by 5 bases, with 7 bases of the junction left unmatched. CDR3 length: 15 amino acids. Germline V CDR1 and CDR2: MNHEY, SMNVEV (reference sequence). TCRdb recomputed calls from the 5' RACE reads with MiXCR, one row per CDR3 protein. The sample includes over 300,000 distinct CDR3 sequences, around 6.8% of them seen just once. Here the sequenced sample was PBMCs, taken 45 days after the first yellow fever vaccination. The genes are TRBV27 and TRBJ1-1; 7 positions agree with TRBD1. This receptor was obtained from a man younger than 35 who received the YFV17D yellow fever vaccine. The CDR3 region is CASSLFTGVETEAFF. The CDR3 coding sequence is TGTGCCAGCAGTTTATTTACAGGGGTGGAAACTGAAGCTTTCTTT.